Presented here are 4 T cell receptor beta chains from one specimen sequenced in a study of T cell repertoires in aging, cancer and after chemotherapy. Rearranged V-D-J TRB sequences were amplified with a mixed TRB-A/B primer pool. Each CDR3 protein is one row after TCRdb ran MiXCR on the multiplex PCR reads. The sample consists of 2,800 or so distinct CDR3 sequences, 42% of them appearing once. Peripheral blood genomic DNA, not sorted cells or RNA, was the template. The sample consisted of blood. These receptors originate from a human donor with a blood cancer.

The chain combines TRBV27 with TRBJ1-5; 9 positions match TRBD1. Unmatched junction bases numbered 4, after V lost 6 bases and J lost 1 base. The CDR3 covers 15 residues. Looked up from germline, CDR1 is MNHEY and CDR2 is SMNVEV (reference sequence). CDR3 nucleotides: TGTGCCAGCAGCCGACAGGGGGAGAGCAATCAGCCCCAGCATTTT. Protein: CASSRQGESNQPQHF.

V is TRBV30 and J is TRBJ1-2; D is unclear. Looked up from germline, CDR1 is GTSNPN and CDR2 is SVGIG (reference sequence). Trimming took 3 bases from V and 7 from J, leaving 12 bases between them. CDR3 length: 12 residues. DNA of the CDR3: TGTGCCTGGAGCATGTCGCTACTTGGCTACACCTTC. Translated: CAWSMSLLGYTF.

The V gene is TRBV28, the J gene TRBJ1-1, with 9 nucleotides matching TRBD1. The J segment lost 7 bases and the V segment lost 5 bases, leaving 11 bases of the junction unmatched. The CDR3 totals 15 residues. Per the germline V gene, CDR1 is MDHEN and CDR2 is SYDVKM. The CDR3 region has the DNA TGTGCCAGCAGTCAAACCGGGACAGGGTATCATGAAGCTTTCTTT. The encoded protein is CASSQTGTGYHEAFF.

The genes are TRBV20-1 and TRBJ2-7; the D call may be TRBD1 or TRBD2 (5 bases each). The CDR3 length is 16 residues. Germline-derived CDR1 and CDR2 are DFQATT and SNEGSKA (reference sequence). Trimming removed 0 bases at V and 2 bases at J, with 17 bases between. CDR3: CSARETGRLPPYEQYF. In DNA, the CDR3 is TGCAGTGCTAGAGAAACGGGACGGCTCCCCCCCTACGAGCAGTACTTC.